This TCR beta chain derives from a study of Graves' ophthalmopathy and Graves' hyperthyroidism. Study-wide results and limits: A 13-signature model separated ophthalmopathy from stable hyperthyroidism, just over 85% sensitivity, around 78% specificity.

Only newly diagnosed hyperthyroidism patients aged 18 to 65, with under 2 months' duration, were enrolled. Other autoimmune diseases, uncontrolled infections, pregnancy and lactation each led to patient exclusion. Note on this clonotype: Its antigen is as yet unknown.

The CDR3 totals 17 residues. After removal of 6 bases from V and 7 bases from J, the junction contained 19 bases not matched to a gene. Per the germline V gene, CDR1 is SNHLY and CDR2 is FYNNEI. Beta-chain TCR CDR3 regions were amplified from RNA transcripts. In the first round, RT-PCR was carried out with HTBI primers, and a multiplex PCR formed the second round. TCRdb used MiXCR to reprocess the multiplex PCR reads, holding one entry per CDR3 protein. The table has some 350,000 distinct CDR3 sequences, roughly 17% seen once; the top ten hold roughly 2.4%. The sequenced sample was peripheral blood. The genes are TRBV2 and TRBJ1-1; 8 bases match TRBD1. This TCR came from an adult woman with stable Graves' hyperthyroidism. CDR3 region: CASSAPSHNQGAGEAFF. CDR3 coding DNA: TGTGCCAGCAGCGCGCCCAGCCACAATCAGGGGGCTGGTGAAGCTTTCTTT.